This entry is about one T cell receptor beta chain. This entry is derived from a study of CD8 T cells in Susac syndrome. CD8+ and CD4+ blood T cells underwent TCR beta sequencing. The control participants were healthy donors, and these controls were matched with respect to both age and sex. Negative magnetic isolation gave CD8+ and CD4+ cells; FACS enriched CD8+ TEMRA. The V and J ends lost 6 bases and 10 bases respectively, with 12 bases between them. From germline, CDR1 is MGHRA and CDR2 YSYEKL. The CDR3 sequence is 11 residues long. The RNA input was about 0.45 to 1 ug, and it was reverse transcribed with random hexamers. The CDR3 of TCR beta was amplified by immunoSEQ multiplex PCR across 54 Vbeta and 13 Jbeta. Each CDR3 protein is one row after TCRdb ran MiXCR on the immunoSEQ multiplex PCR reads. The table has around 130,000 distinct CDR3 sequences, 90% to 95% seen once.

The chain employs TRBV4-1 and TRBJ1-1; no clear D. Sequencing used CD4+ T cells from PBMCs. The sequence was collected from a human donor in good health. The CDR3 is CASRGEVGAFF. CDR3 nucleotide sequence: TGCGCCAGCAGAGGCGAGGTAGGAGCTTTCTTT.